Described below is a single TCR beta chain sequence and its context. Its antigen is still unknown. The repertoire was sequenced with immunoSEQ multiplex PCR; TCRdb's copy has only in-frame clones and lacks some. This sample has around 53,000 clones; roughly 79% occur once, and the top ten carry 2% to 2.5%. The CDR3 has 14 amino acids. The germline V and J ends were trimmed by 6 bases and 0 bases, with 11 bases remaining between them. The germline V gene has CDR1 MNHEY and CDR2 SMNVEV (reference sequence). These data come from a study of OX40 agonist ivuxolimab in advanced cancers. Study-wide results and limits: On average, a greater number of expanded clones characterised CD8+ T cells relative to CD4+.

Exclusion of a patient followed from autoimmune disease history or systemic immunosuppression. Blood draws occurred at baseline, cycle 4 day 1, and cycle 7 day 1. The specimen was CD4+ or CD8+ T cells sorted from blood, collected in a trial of the OX40 agonist ivuxolimab. The sequence came from an adult with an advanced solid tumor such as melanoma, head and neck, liver or kidney cancer. The chain combines TRBV27 with TRBJ1-1; perhaps TRBD1 as D (5 bases). The CDR3 nucleotides read TGTGCCAGCAGAGAAGGGGAGATGAACACTGAAGCTTTCTTT. Its protein product is CASREGEMNTEAFF.